The 25 T cell receptor beta chains given below trace back to one sample, sequenced in a study of cytomegalovirus exposure and HLA in healthy donors (dated by TCRdb to the late 2010s). The method behind the library was the immunoSEQ multiplex PCR assay. For the multiplex PCR, a mixture combining 60 forward primers for TCR Vbeta segments and 13 reverse primers for TCR Jbeta segments was used. TCRdb re-hosts the immuneACCESS table, in-frame sequences only. Its copies lack some clones; in the studies checked, an unresolved V gene accounts for under half of them, and the cause for the rest is not known. For this sample the table gives about 130,000 clones, of which roughly 78% were detected only once. Jointly, the top ten make up 1% of the sample. Material: PBMCs. These receptors all stem from a middle-aged man in good health and CMV-seronegative.

V usage is TRBV5-1 and J usage is TRBJ1-2; maybe TRBD1 (6 bases). The CDR3 runs to 15 residues. Trimming removed 4 bases from V and 1 base from J, with 14 bases in between. Germline V gene sequence: CDR1 SGHRS, CDR2 YFSETQ. This CDR3 is CASSPGTGINYGYTF. In DNA form, the CDR3 reads TGCGCCAGCAGCCCAGGCACAGGGATTAACTATGGCTACACCTTC.

This rearrangement joins TRBV6-5 to TRBJ1-1, with 7 bases lining up with TRBD1. The CDR3 is 12 residues long. The ends lost 10 bases at V and 7 bases at J; junction bases unmatched: 9. Germline assignment: CDR1 MNHEY and CDR2 SVGAGI. The CDR3 spells CATREGDSEAFF. The CDR3 coding sequence is TGTGCCACCCGGGAGGGGGACAGTGAAGCTTTCTTT.

The chain carries TRBV9 and TRBJ2-6; 8 nucleotides align to TRBD1. V lost 0 bases to trimming and J lost 2 bases; unmatched junction nucleotides: 7. This CDR3 spans 18 amino acids. Germline values: CDR1 SGDLS, CDR2 YYNGEE. CDR3 region: CASSVGGTGSTGANVLTF. The CDR3 DNA is TGTGCCAGCAGCGTAGGGGGGACAGGTAGTACTGGGGCCAACGTCCTGACTTTC.

The table lists this clone with a count of one. The chain carries TRBV2 and TRBJ1-1, with 8 bases matching TRBD1. The V and J ends lost 6 bases and 8 bases, in that order; junction bases with no gene match: 11. This CDR3 region has 14 residues. The germline gives CDR1 SNHLY, CDR2 FYNNEI. The CDR3, as DNA: TGTGCCAGCAGCGCACAGGGGGGCACCACGGAAGCTTTCTTT. Translation gives CASSAQGGTTEAFF.

V usage is TRBV27 and J usage is TRBJ2-7, with D possibly matching TRBD2 (5 bases). V gave up 6 bases and J gave up 4 bases, with 7 bases separating them. The CDR3 consists of 11 residues. Germline loops: CDR1 MNHEY, CDR2 SMNVEV (reference sequence). As DNA, the CDR3 is TGTGCCAGCAGACGGGAATACGAGCAGTACTTC. It translates to CASRREYEQYF.

This chain joins TRBV5-4 and TRBJ1-2, with D perhaps TRBD1 (6 bases). Germline CDR1 SGHNT, CDR2 YYREEE (reference sequence). CDR3 length: 13 residues. The V end lost 0 bases, the J end lost 5 bases, and 8 bases lay between the germline ends. The CDR3 sequence is CASSLDRGYGYTF. The DNA of the CDR3 is TGTGCCAGCAGCTTGGATAGGGGGTATGGCTACACCTTC.

J is TRBJ2-3 and V is TRBV10-1; 16 bases map to TRBD2. The J segment lost 6 bases and the V segment lost 4 bases, leaving 19 bases of the junction unmatched. The length of the CDR3 is 21 residues. Germline lookup yields CDR1 WNHNN and CDR2 SYGVQD (reference sequence). The CDR3 bases are TGCGCCAGCAGTGTTGAGGGGGGGAAGGGGACTAGCGGGAGGGCTTTGGATACGCAGTATTTT. This sequence encodes CASSVEGGKGTSGRALDTQYF.

The chain recombines TRBV5-4 with TRBJ1-2, with 8 bases lining up with TRBD1. CDR1 SGHNT and CDR2 YYREEE come from the germline V gene (reference sequence). J was trimmed by 8 bases and V by 4 bases; bases with no gene match: 7. The CDR3 consists of 13 residues. In DNA, the CDR3 is TGTGCCAGCAGCGGACAGGGCTTGGAAGGCTACACCTTC. Translation gives CASSGQGLEGYTF. Full variable domain (outside the CDR3, taken from reference TRBV5-4 and TRBJ1-2): ETGVTQSPTHLIKTRGQQVTLRCSSQSGHNTVSWYQQALGQGPQFIFQYYREEENGRGNFPPRFSGLQFPNYSSELNVNALELDDSALYLCASSGQGLEGYTFGSGTRLTVV.

The gene calls are TRBV5-1 and TRBJ2-2, with D perhaps matching TRBD1 (6 bases). V was cut by 2 bases and J by 3 bases, with 11 bases left in between. Germline loops: CDR1 SGHRS, CDR2 YFSETQ. The CDR3 covers 15 residues. The CDR3 loop is CASSLETGYTGELFF. The CDR3 DNA is TGCGCCAGCAGCTTAGAAACAGGGTACACCGGGGAGCTGTTTTTT.

The chain uses TRBV6-5 and TRBJ1-1, with TRBD1 as a possible D gene (6 bases). CDR1 MNHEY and CDR2 SVGAGI come from the germline V gene. This CDR3 has 12 residues. V lost 11 bases, J lost 4 bases, and 14 bases lay in between. CDR3 coding DNA: TGTGCCGTATGGAGGGGGGGCACTGAAGCTTTCTTT. This gives the protein CAVWRGGTEAFF.

This chain uses TRBV2 with TRBJ1-5; D is unclear. The V end was cut by 7 bases, the J end by 4 bases, with 11 bases between. The CDR3 runs 13 residues. Germline CDR1 and CDR2: SNHLY and FYNNEI. CDR3 DNA: TGTGCCAGCATGGGGAGGGAAAATCAGCCCCAGCATTTT. Protein sequence: CASMGRENQPQHF.

Regarding this clone: The CDR3 ends on some other residue instead of the conserved phenylalanine or tryptophan, so this is likely a read error. Because the CDR3's place on the DNA is in doubt, the DNA is left out and the CDR3 is given as listed by TCRdb. The chain is built from TRBV19 and TRBJ1-2; the listed D gene, TRBD1, was not tested against the DNA. The CDR3 region is 10 residues in length, termini included. The germline CDR1 and CDR2 sequences are LNHDA and SQIVND (reference sequence). CDR3 loop: CASSRDSLVY.

The chain uses TRBV18 and TRBJ1-4, with 10 nucleotides matching TRBD1. This CDR3 contains 15 residues. Germline trimming cut 8 bases from V and 4 bases from J; bases unmatched to any gene: 7. Per germline, CDR1 KGHSH and CDR2 LQKENI. CDR3 loop: CASRRTGGLNEKLFF. Here the CDR3 DNA reads TGTGCCAGCCGGAGGACAGGGGGTCTTAATGAAAAACTGTTTTTT.

This chain joins TRBV30 and TRBJ2-1; TRBD2 might be the D (7 bases). The CDR3 has 14 residues. Germline V lookup: CDR1 GTSNPN, CDR2 SVGIG (reference sequence). V lost 5 bases and J lost 6, with 17 bases in between. The DNA for the CDR3 is TGTGCCTGGTGGGGAGGGGGGCTCTCCAATGAGCAGTTCTTC. Translating it yields CAWWGGGLSNEQFF. The whole variable domain, remainder taken from reference TRBV30 and TRBJ2-1, is SQTIHQWPATLVQPVGSPLSLECTVEGTSNPNLYWYRQAAGRGLQLLFYSVGIGQISSEVPQNLSASRPQDRQFILSSKKLLLSDSGFYLCAWWGGGLSNEQFFGPGTRLTVL.

About this clone: One end of the junction varies from germline; a read error may be responsible. The chain carries TRBV6-5 and TRBJ1-4, with a tentative D call TRBD1 (5 bases). CDR3 size: 15 residues. Germline V gives CDR1 MNHEY, CDR2 SVGAGI. This CDR3 reads CASSYGGGTTENLFF. Written as DNA, the CDR3 is TGTGCCAGCAGTTACGGTGGAGGGACGACTGAAAACCTGTTTTTT.

The chain carries TRBV29-1 and TRBJ1-1; D is possibly TRBD1 (6 bases). Per the germline V gene, CDR1 is SQVTM and CDR2 is ANQGSEA. V shed 5 bases and J shed 0 bases, with 10 bases lying between them. CDR3 size: 13 residues. Here the CDR3 reads CSVHGQMNTEAFF. The DNA for the CDR3 is TGCAGCGTTCACGGACAGATGAACACTGAAGCTTTCTTT.

The V gene is TRBV6-1, the J gene TRBJ2-5; TRBD2 is a possible D gene (5 bases). V gave up 7 bases and J gave up 3 bases, with 12 bases separating them. This CDR3 is built from 13 residues. Germline V gives CDR1 MNHNS, CDR2 SASEGT. The CDR3 is CASISNGKETQYF. In DNA form, the CDR3 reads TGTGCCAGCATTTCTAACGGGAAAGAGACCCAGTACTTC.

This clone was observed once. V is TRBV10-1 and J is TRBJ1-3, with D perhaps matching TRBD1 (5 bases). The CDR3 runs to 14 residues. CDR1 is WNHNN, CDR2 SYGVQD, per germline (reference sequence). Trimming took off 4 bases at V and 0 bases at J, with 7 bases between the two ends. This chain's CDR3 is CASSAGVSGNTIYF. The DNA for the CDR3 is TGCGCCAGCAGTGCGGGGGTCTCTGGAAACACCATATATTTT.

Worth noting for this clone: Other DNA sequences within the sample encode an identical CDR3. The CDR3 DNA sequence: TGTGCCAGCAGGACAGGCCACACTGAAGCTTTCTTT. It codes for CASRTGHTEAFF. This chain connects TRBV7-8 to TRBJ1-1; perhaps TRBD1 as D (6 bases). Trimming pared 6 bases from V and 3 bases from J, leaving 8 bases between. Germline values: CDR1 SGHVS, CDR2 FQNEAQ. The CDR3 extends over 12 amino acids.

The V and J genes are TRBV15 and TRBJ1-5; a weak D match, TRBD1 (6 bases). V gave up 0 bases and J gave up 9 bases, with 12 bases separating them. The germline V gene encodes CDR1 LNHNV and CDR2 YYDKDF (reference sequence). The CDR3 has 14 residues. The CDR3 DNA reads TGTGCCACCAGCAGAGATCCAGGGGAAGGGCCCCAGCATTTT. The encoded protein is CATSRDPGEGPQHF.

The J gene is TRBJ1-1, the V gene TRBV11-2; 8 bases are shared with TRBD1. This CDR3 has 14 residues. Germline values: CDR1 SGHAT, CDR2 FQNNGV. V dropped 5 bases and J dropped 5; count of bases not matched to a gene: 7. The CDR3 sequence is CASSRTGFRTEAFF. CDR3 nucleotides: TGTGCCAGCAGCCGGACAGGGTTCAGGACTGAAGCTTTCTTT.

The chain combines TRBV19 with TRBJ1-1; maybe TRBD1 (5 bases). The germline V gene encodes CDR1 LNHDA and CDR2 SQIVND (reference sequence). This CDR3 is 14 amino acids long. Trimming cost V 3 bases and J 1 base, with 9 bases left between them. The DNA of the CDR3 is TGTGCCAGTAGTATGGGACTGACGAACACTGAAGCTTTCTTT. It encodes CASSMGLTNTEAFF. The full variable domain, its missing parts supplied by reference TRBV19 and TRBJ1-1, is DGGITQSPKYLFRKEGQNVTLSCEQNLNHDAMYWYRQDPGQGLRLIYYSQIVNDFQKGDIAEGYSVSREKKESFPLTVTSAQKNPTAFYLCASSMGLTNTEAFFGQGTRLTVV.

This clone was observed a few times. The chain joins TRBV30 to TRBJ2-3, with D possibly TRBD1 on 6 matching bases. Germline CDR1 is GTSNPN and CDR2 is SVGIG (reference sequence). Trimming removed 4 bases at V and 5 bases at J, with 7 bases between. The CDR3 loop spans 11 amino acids. The chain's CDR3 is CAWTTGDTQYF. The CDR3, as DNA: TGTGCCTGGACGACAGGAGATACGCAGTATTTT.

CDR3 sequence: CASSPVGATTYEQYF. In DNA form, the CDR3 reads TGTGCCAGCTCGCCGGTAGGGGCGACAACCTACGAGCAGTACTTC. The chain has TRBV18 and TRBJ2-7; D possibly corresponds to TRBD1 (5 bases). V lost 6 bases, J lost 2 bases, and 17 bases lay in between. Germline CDR1 KGHSH, CDR2 LQKENI. The CDR3 runs 15 residues.

This chain links TRBV6-5 with TRBJ2-2; D may be TRBD2 (5 bases). V was shortened by 7 bases and J by 4 bases, with 16 bases between the two germline ends. This CDR3 spans 15 amino acids. Germline-derived CDR1 and CDR2 are MNHEY and SVGAGI. The CDR3 DNA sequence: TGTGCCAGCACCCGATCCGGGGTGGGCACCGGGGAGCTGTTTTTT. Its translation: CASTRSGVGTGELFF.